These T cell receptor beta chains were read from a single sample in a study of T cells in Graves' hyperthyroidism and ophthalmopathy. TCRdb processed the multiplex PCR reads anew with MiXCR; each CDR3 protein has one entry. The repertoire consists of about 640,000 distinct CDR3 sequences, with less than 25% occurring once and the leading ten covering under 35%. The material sequenced was blood. Receptors originate from a man aged 25-45 years with Graves' ophthalmopathy. Both conserved end residues are part of each CDR3.

TRBV29-1,TRBJ2-5,CSVLQETQYF
TRBV5-6,TRBJ2-1,CASSHAYNEQFF
TRBV5-1,TRBJ2-5,CASSLNRGSRTQYF
TRBV20-1,TRBJ2-1,CSARDRASQFF
TRBV7-2,TRBJ2-7,CASSLRDRVYEQYF
TRBV6-1,TRBJ2-3,CASGTSGKADTQYF
TRBV30,TRBJ2-1,CAWRGMGNEQFF
TRBV30,TRBJ2-1,CAWNPRGAGYYNEQFF
TRBV11-2,TRBJ1-3,CASSLLTGGPGNTIYF
TRBV30,TRBJ1-1,CAWSSAGALAFF
TRBV27,TRBJ1-5,CASRETGVNQPQHF
TRBV30,TRBJ1-4,CACILTPTNEKLFF
TRBV18,TRBJ2-1,CASSPLGSINEQFF
TRBV18,TRBJ2-1,CASSKAGTLDNEQFF
TRBV5-1,TRBJ2-3,CASSLGRESVDTQYF
TRBV6-6,TRBJ2-7,CASSYVTSGRSYEQYF
TRBV20-1,TRBJ2-3,CSASSGPMQYF
TRBV30,TRBJ1-5,CAWNRGLDQPQHF
TRBV3-1,TRBJ2-5,CASSREGSAQETQYF
TRBV5-1,TRBJ2-1,CASSFLGEGYGEQFF
TRBV6-5,TRBJ2-7,CASSYGTSGKVHEQYF
TRBV11-2,TRBJ2-1,CASSFLRREYDNEQFF
TRBV27,TRBJ2-3,CASSFRRGETDTQYF
TRBV4-1,TRBJ1-6,CASSHLEGFIGNSPLHF
TRBV15,TRBJ2-7,CATSSSLLTDTYEQYF
TRBV20-1,TRBJ2-7,CSTSGQGNYEQYF
TRBV5-6,TRBJ2-3,CASRGSGSGTDTQYF
TRBV7-8,TRBJ2-7,CASSSTGTSGSYEQYF
TRBV10-3,TRBJ2-1,CAISGSGNSYNEQFF
TRBV7-4,TRBJ2-1,CASRDREEGACSYNEQFF
TRBV10-3,TRBJ2-2,CAISPLAGTNTGELFF
TRBV12-3/TRBV12-4,TRBJ1-4,CASSFLGQTGEKLFF
TRBV12-3/TRBV12-4,TRBJ2-7,CASTTGLAYEQYF
TRBV20-1,TRBJ1-4,CSADTGTDNEKLFF
TRBV5-1,TRBJ2-7,CASSWDRKGSEQYF
TRBV28,TRBJ1-4,CASSSYRDGEKLFF
TRBV30,TRBJ2-3,CAWSVRGASTDTQYF
TRBV20-1,TRBJ2-2,CSATGTATGELFF
TRBV6-1,TRBJ2-6,CASSGTFGANVLTF
TRBV3-1,TRBJ1-1,CASSQRRVAFF
TRBV28,TRBJ2-7,CASSSPWGRQGHEQYF
TRBV28,TRBJ1-5,CASSFTTSSNQPQHF
TRBV7-9,TRBJ2-1,CASSGTTGHNEQFF
TRBV20-1,TRBJ2-3,CSAYRGFGTDTQYF
TRBV7-2,TRBJ2-1,CASSSGTGGNEQFF
TRBV20-1,TRBJ2-7,CSAQDPSSYEQYF
TRBV20-1,TRBJ2-3,CSARDYSGRSTDTQYF
TRBV27,TRBJ1-6,CASSPRDRVNSPLHF
TRBV28,TRBJ2-3,CASRGQGVGTDTQYF
TRBV12-3/TRBV12-4,TRBJ1-4,CASSFAVFGEFSENEKLFF
TRBV2,TRBJ2-1,CARVEGEGSQEQFF
TRBV6-2/TRBV6-3,TRBJ2-2,CASSTRQGIGTGELFF
TRBV18,TRBJ2-1,CASSPPMSGGSYNEQFF
TRBV5-1,TRBJ1-4,CASSAEIATNEKLFF
TRBV28,TRBJ1-1,CASSTPDRANTEAFF
TRBV11-2,TRBJ2-3,CASSFMSASTDTQYF
TRBV27,TRBJ2-3,CATRGGTSGRDTQYF
TRBV5-1,TRBJ2-5,CASYARGGETQYF
TRBV9,TRBJ1-4,CASSVATTNEKLFF
TRBV7-2,TRBJ2-1,CASSLEASGRVGEQFF